This T cell receptor (beta chain) was recovered during a study of early T cells in non-severe SARS-CoV-2 infection. In the study overall: Whole-blood bulk RNA, unsorted, was sequenced, and chains were unpaired. General study results and limits: The VDJdb matching leaned toward anti-spike CD8 responses and overlooked private and CD4 specificities.

Concerning this clonotype: Antigen unknown.

The CDR3 spans 16 residues. Germline CDR1 MNHEY, CDR2 SVGAGI. Losses at the gene ends were 6 bases for V and 7 bases for J; bases not matched to a gene: 7. Molecules of cDNA were individually given unique molecular identifiers that were attached to them. TCRdb reprocessed the 5' RACE reads via MiXCR and lists one record per CDR3 protein. Of 70,000 to 75,000 distinct CDR3 sequences listed, 12% are singletons. The specimen was whole blood. The chain recombines TRBV6-5 with TRBJ2-1; the match to TRBD2 covers 15 bases. The clonotype comes from an adult who was a healthcare worker with PCR-confirmed SARS-CoV-2 infection or an uninfected control (not recorded which). The CDR3 protein is CASRWTSGRAGNEQFF. In DNA, the CDR3 is TGTGCCAGCAGGTGGACTAGCGGGAGGGCCGGTAATGAGCAGTTCTTC.